These 5 T cell receptor beta chains share one sample of origin, sequenced in a study of T cell clonality in common variable immunodeficiency. Which antigens these TCRs recognize remains unknown. Using immunoSEQ multiplex PCR, the repertoire was profiled, and TCRdb retains in-frame clones only, with some absent. The sample shows about 7,300 clones, none of them appearing just once. Study-wide points: Common variable immunodeficiency TCR beta sequences reportedly had fewer deletions and N-nucleotide insertions.

The sequenced sample consisted of peripheral blood mononuclear cells. The origin of the receptors is a human donor with common variable immunodeficiency.

Details on this clone: With the read ending 3 residues before the CDR3 end, the germline J gene is used to fill in that end. The chain uses TRBV11-2 and TRBJ2-5; 9 bases match TRBD1. The CDR3 is 15 amino acids. J gave up 5 bases and V 5 bases, and 9 bases lay outside the gene matches. In germline, CDR1 is SGHAT, CDR2 FQNNGV. The CDR3: CASSRDRAPGETQYF. The CDR3 bases that were read are TGTGCCAGCAGCCGGGACAGGGCTCCCGGCGAGACC.

For this clone: The read stops 3 residues short of the end of the CDR3; the missing end is completed from the germline J gene. This chain links TRBV19 with TRBJ2-5, with 8 nucleotides matching TRBD2. Per the germline V gene, CDR1 is LNHDA and CDR2 is SQIVND (reference sequence). This CDR3 contains 15 residues. V shed 2 bases and J 5 bases; nucleotides not matched to a gene: 7. Partial CDR3 DNA: TGTGCCAGTAGTATACAGAGCGGGAGAGGGGAGACC. Translating it yields CASSIQSGRGET. The whole CDR3 protein is CASSIQSGRGETQYF.

On this clone itself: The read halts 3 residues ahead of the CDR3 end, with the missing end drawn from the germline J gene. The sample holds other DNA sequences that translate to the same CDR3. The rearrangement uses TRBV20-1 and TRBJ2-7; D unresolved. The V end lost 1 base, the J end lost 0 bases, and 13 bases lay between the germline ends. The CDR3 loop spans 15 amino acids. CDR1 is DFQATT and CDR2 is SNEGSKA in the germline V gene (reference sequence). The DNA read from the CDR3 is TGCAGTGCTAGAGGCCGCAGGTTGCCCTCCTACGAG. Translation: CSARGRRLPSYE. The full CDR3 protein is CSARGRRLPSYEQYF.

This clone was detected ten times or more. The read ends 3 residues early relative to the CDR3; the germline J gene fills the gap. This chain uses TRBV30 with TRBJ2-7, with D perhaps matching TRBD2 (5 bases). Per germline, CDR1 GTSNPN and CDR2 SVGIG (reference sequence). This CDR3 region has 12 residues. V was shortened by 4 bases and J by 1 base, with 8 bases between the two germline ends. CDR3 sequence: CAWKGGSYEQYF. CDR3 DNA, as far as it was read: TGTGCCTGGAAAGGCGGGTCCTACGAG.

Comment on this clone: The read finishes 3 residues shy of the CDR3 end, and the germline J gene is used to complete it. The V call is TRBV19, the J call TRBJ1-1; D may be TRBD1 (5 bases). V was shortened by 5 bases and J by 4 bases, with 11 bases between the two germline ends. From germline, CDR1 is LNHDA and CDR2 SQIVND (reference sequence). The CDR3 is 13 residues long. CDR3 bases read: TGTGCCAGTAGTCCCAGCGGGGGCACTGAA. Protein product: CASSPSGGTE. The complete CDR3 protein is CASSPSGGTEAFF.